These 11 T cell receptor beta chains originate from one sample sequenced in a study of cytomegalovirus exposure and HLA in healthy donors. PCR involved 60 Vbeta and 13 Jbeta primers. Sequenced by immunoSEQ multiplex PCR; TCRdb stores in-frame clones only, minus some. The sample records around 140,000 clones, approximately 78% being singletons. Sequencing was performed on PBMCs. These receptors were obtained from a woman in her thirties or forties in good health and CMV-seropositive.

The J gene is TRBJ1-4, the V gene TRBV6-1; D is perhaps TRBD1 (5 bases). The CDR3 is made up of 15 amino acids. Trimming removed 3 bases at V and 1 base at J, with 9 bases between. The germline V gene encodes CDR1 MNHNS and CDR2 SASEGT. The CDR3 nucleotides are TGTGCCAGCAGTGACGTCCAGGGAACTAATGAAAAACTGTTTTTT. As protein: CASSDVQGTNEKLFF.

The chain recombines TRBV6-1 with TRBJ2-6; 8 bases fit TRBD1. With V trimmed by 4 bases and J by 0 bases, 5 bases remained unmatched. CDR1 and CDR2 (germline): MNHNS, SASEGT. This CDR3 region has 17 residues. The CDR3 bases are TGTGCCAGCAGTGTCCGGGACAGGACCTCTGGGGCCAACGTCCTGACTTTC. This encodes CASSVRDRTSGANVLTF.

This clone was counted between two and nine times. Here the CDR3 DNA reads TGTGCCAGCAGCTCAGCTAGGGCCCGCAGGGAATACGAGCAGTACTTC. This encodes CASSSARARREYEQYF. The chain is built from TRBV28 and TRBJ2-7; tentative D call: TRBD1 (5 bases). The germline V gene encodes CDR1 MDHEN and CDR2 SYDVKM. Trimming pared 6 bases from V and 4 bases from J, leaving 22 bases between. The CDR3 runs to 16 residues.

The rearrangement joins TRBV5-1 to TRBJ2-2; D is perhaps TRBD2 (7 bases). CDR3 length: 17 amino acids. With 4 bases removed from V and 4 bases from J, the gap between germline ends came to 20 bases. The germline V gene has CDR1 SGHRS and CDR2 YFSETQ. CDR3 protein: CASSPPVHREGTGELFF. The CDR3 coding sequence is TGCGCCAGCAGCCCCCCCGTTCACAGGGAGGGCACCGGGGAGCTGTTTTTT.

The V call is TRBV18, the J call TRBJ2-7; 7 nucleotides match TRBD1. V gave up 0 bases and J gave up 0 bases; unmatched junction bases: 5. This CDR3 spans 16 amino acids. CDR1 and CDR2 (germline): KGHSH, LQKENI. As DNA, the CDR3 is TGTGCCAGCTCACCACCTGGGACAGTAGACTCCTACGAGCAGTACTTC. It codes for CASSPPGTVDSYEQYF.

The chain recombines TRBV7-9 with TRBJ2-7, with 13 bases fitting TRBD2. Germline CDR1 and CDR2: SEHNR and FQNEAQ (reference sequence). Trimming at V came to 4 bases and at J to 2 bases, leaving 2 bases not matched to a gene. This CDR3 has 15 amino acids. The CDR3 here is CASSWGTSGAYEQYF. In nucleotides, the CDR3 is TGTGCCAGCAGCTGGGGGACTAGCGGGGCCTACGAGCAGTACTTC.

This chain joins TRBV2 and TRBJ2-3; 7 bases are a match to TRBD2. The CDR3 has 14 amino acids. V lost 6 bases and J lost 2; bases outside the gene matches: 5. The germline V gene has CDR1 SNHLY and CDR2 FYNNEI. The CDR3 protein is CASRKRENTDTQYF. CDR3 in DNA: TGTGCCAGCAGGAAGCGGGAAAACACAGATACGCAGTATTTT.

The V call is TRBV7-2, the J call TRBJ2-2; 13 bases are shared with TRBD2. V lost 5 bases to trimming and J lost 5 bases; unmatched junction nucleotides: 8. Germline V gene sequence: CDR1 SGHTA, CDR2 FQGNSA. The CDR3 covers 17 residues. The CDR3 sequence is CASSPRTSGSVTGELFF. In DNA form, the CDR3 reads TGTGCCAGCAGCCCCCGGACTAGCGGGAGTGTTACCGGGGAGCTGTTTTTT. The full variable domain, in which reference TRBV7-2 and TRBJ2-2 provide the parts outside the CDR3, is GAGVSQSPSNKVTEKGKDVELRCDPISGHTALYWYRQSLGQGLEFLIYFQGNSAPDKSGLPSDRFSAERTGGSVSTLTIQRTQQEDSAVYLCASSPRTSGSVTGELFFGEGSRLTVL.

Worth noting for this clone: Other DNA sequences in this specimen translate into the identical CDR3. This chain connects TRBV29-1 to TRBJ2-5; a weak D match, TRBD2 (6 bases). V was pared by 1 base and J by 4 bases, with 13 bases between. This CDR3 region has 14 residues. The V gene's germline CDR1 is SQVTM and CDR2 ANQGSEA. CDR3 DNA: TGCAGCGTTGAAGGTGTGGGAGGAGGAGAGACCCAGTACTTC. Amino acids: CSVEGVGGGETQYF.

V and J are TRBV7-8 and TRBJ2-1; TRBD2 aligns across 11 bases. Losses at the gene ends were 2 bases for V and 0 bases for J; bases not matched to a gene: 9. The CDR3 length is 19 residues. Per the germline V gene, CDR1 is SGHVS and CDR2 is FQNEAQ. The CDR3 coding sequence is TGTGCCAGCAGCTTACGGACTAGCGGGTCAAGCAGCTCCTACAATGAGCAGTTCTTC. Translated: CASSLRTSGSSSSYNEQFF.

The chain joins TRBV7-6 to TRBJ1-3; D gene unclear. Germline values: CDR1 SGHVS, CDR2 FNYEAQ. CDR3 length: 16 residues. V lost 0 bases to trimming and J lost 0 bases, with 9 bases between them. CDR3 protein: CASSLATPNSGNTIYF. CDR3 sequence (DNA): TGTGCCAGCAGCTTAGCTACTCCCAACTCTGGAAACACCATATATTTT.